Below are 10 T cell receptor beta chains sequenced from a single sample in a study of early T cells in non-severe SARS-CoV-2 infection. One entry per CDR3 protein, called by TCRdb with MiXCR from the 5' RACE reads. The sample lists tens of thousands of distinct CDR3 sequences; approximately 4.4% were seen once. Sample: whole blood. These receptors all stem from an adult who was a healthcare worker with PCR-confirmed SARS-CoV-2 infection or an uninfected control (not recorded which).

This clonotype has just one count. The rearrangement links TRBV20-1 to TRBJ2-7; a possible D gene is TRBD1 (5 bases). CDR1 is DFQATT, CDR2 SNEGSKA, per germline (reference sequence). This CDR3 has 11 amino acids. The V gene lost 5 bases and the J gene lost 6 bases, with 11 bases spanning the gap. CDR3 sequence reads: CSAYQGVEQYF. The CDR3 DNA is TGCAGTGCTTACCAGGGTGTCGAGCAGTACTTC.

This clonotype was found a few times. V gene TRBV28 combines with J gene TRBJ2-3, with D unclear. CDR1 is MDHEN, CDR2 SYDVKM, per germline. V was clipped by 6 bases and J by 1 base, with 2 bases between them. The CDR3 covers 11 residues. Here the CDR3 reads CASRGTDTQYF. CDR3 DNA: TGTGCCAGCAGAGGCACAGATACGCAGTATTTT.

This clonotype was seen at least ten times. J is TRBJ2-3 and V is TRBV10-3; D is unresolved. The germline CDR1 and CDR2 sequences are ENHRY and SYGVKD. CDR3 size: 12 residues. Trimming cost V 0 bases and J 4 bases, with 2 bases left between them. CDR3 coding DNA: TGTGCCATCAGTGAGTCGTCAGATACGCAGTATTTT. Translation gives CAISESSDTQYF.

This clonotype was seen ten or more times. This rearrangement joins TRBV30 to TRBJ1-6, with 10 bases that match TRBD1. CDR3 size: 15 residues. Losses at the gene ends were 3 bases for V and 8 bases for J; bases not matched to a gene: 7. Germline values: CDR1 GTSNPN, CDR2 SVGIG (reference sequence). In nucleotides, the CDR3 is TGTGCCTGGAGCACGATCGGGACAGGGGATTCACCCCTCCACTTT. As protein: CAWSTIGTGDSPLHF. Together with reference TRBV30 and TRBJ1-6, the CDR3 gives the full variable domain: SQTIHQWPATLVQPVGSPLSLECTVEGTSNPNLYWYRQAAGRGLQLLFYSVGIGQISSEVPQNLSASRPQDRQFILSSKKLLLSDSGFYLCAWSTIGTGDSPLHFGNGTRLTVT.

This clonotype has a count of ten or more. The chain joins TRBV6-5 to TRBJ1-5; 8 bases match TRBD1. Trimming removed 6 bases from V and 7 bases from J; junction bases left unmatched: 11. The CDR3 runs 15 residues. CDR1 and CDR2 from the germline V gene are MNHEY and SVGAGI. The CDR3 is CASSRTRGRGQPQHF. The CDR3 nucleotides read TGTGCCAGCAGCCGGACCAGGGGGCGCGGGCAGCCCCAGCATTTT.

Only a few counts were recorded for this clonotype. V gene TRBV7-2 combines with J gene TRBJ2-1; 13 bases agree with TRBD2. CDR3 size: 18 residues. CDR1 is SGHTA, CDR2 FQGNSA, per germline. Unmatched junction bases numbered 16, after V lost 5 bases and J lost 9 bases. CDR3 in amino acids: CASSLGTSGARLGGEQFF. The CDR3 region has the DNA TGTGCCAGCAGCCTCGGGACTAGCGGGGCACGGCTGGGGGGTGAGCAGTTCTTC.

This clonotype was picked up many times. CDR3 residues: CASTSTVPPGEQYF. The CDR3 region has the DNA TGTGCCAGCACCAGTACAGTCCCCCCGGGGGAGCAGTACTTC. The V gene is TRBV6-1, the J gene TRBJ2-7; TRBD2 might be the D (5 bases). Trimming stripped 7 bases from V and 7 bases from J, with 20 bases between. Per the germline V gene, CDR1 is MNHNS and CDR2 is SASEGT. This CDR3 is built from 14 residues.

This clonotype has a count of ten or more. V is TRBV11-2 and J is TRBJ2-1, with 7 bases that match TRBD2. V gave up 0 bases and J gave up 4 bases; unmatched junction bases: 3. This CDR3 has 15 amino acids. Germline lookup yields CDR1 SGHAT and CDR2 FQNNGV. CDR3 DNA: TGTGCCAGCAGCTTAGAGGCGGGGGAATACAATGAGCAGTTCTTC. This encodes CASSLEAGEYNEQFF.

This clonotype was seen many times. The rearrangement uses TRBV7-9 and TRBJ1-1; D uncertain. Trimming took 5 bases from V and 2 from J, leaving 12 bases between them. The CDR3 loop spans 14 amino acids. CDR1 is SEHNR and CDR2 is FQNEAQ in the germline V gene (reference sequence). The CDR3, as DNA: TGTGCCAGCAGCCCCCCAAGCCCCAACACTGAAGCTTTCTTT. This gives the protein CASSPPSPNTEAFF. Variable domain in full (rest from reference TRBV7-9 and TRBJ1-1): DTGVSQNPRHKITKRGQNVTFRCDPISEHNRLYWYRQTLGQGPEFLTYFQNEAQLEKSRLLSDRFSAERPKGSFSTLEIQRTEQGDSAMYLCASSPPSPNTEAFFGQGTRLTVV.

This clonotype has ten or more counts. The gene calls are TRBV4-3 and TRBJ2-7, with unresolved D. The germline V gene has CDR1 LGHNA and CDR2 YSLEER. The CDR3 is 15 amino acids. The V end lost 0 bases, the J end lost 1 base, and 10 bases lay between the germline ends. CDR3 amino acids: CASSQDLLGSYEQYF. CDR3 in DNA: TGCGCCAGCAGCCAAGATCTCCTGGGATCCTACGAGCAGTACTTC.